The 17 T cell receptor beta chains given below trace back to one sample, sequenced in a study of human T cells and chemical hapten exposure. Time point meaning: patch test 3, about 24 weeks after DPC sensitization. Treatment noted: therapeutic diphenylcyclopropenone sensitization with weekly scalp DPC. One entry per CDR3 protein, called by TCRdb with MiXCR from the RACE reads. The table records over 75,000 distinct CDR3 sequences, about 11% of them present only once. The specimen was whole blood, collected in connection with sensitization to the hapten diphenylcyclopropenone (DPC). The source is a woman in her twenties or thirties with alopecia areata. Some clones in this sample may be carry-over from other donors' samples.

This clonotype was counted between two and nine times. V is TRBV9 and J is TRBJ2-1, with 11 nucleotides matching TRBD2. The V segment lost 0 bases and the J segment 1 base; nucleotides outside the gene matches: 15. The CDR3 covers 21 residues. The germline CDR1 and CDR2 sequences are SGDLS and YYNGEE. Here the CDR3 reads CASSVATGTSGSHVSYNEQFF. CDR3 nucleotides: TGTGCCAGCAGCGTAGCTACTGGGACTAGCGGATCCCACGTTTCCTACAATGAGCAGTTCTTC. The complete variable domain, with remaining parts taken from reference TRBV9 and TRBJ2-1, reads DSGVTQTPKHLITATGQRVTLRCSPRSGDLSVYWYQQSLDQGLQFLIQYYNGEERAKGNILERFSAQQFPDLHSELNLSSLELGDSALYFCASSVATGTSGSHVSYNEQFFGPGTRLTVL.

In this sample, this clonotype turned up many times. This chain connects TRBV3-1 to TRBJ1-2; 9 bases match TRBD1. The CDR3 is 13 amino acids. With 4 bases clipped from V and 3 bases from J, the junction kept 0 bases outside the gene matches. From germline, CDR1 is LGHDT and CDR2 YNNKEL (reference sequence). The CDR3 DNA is TGTGCCAGCAGCCGGACAGGGGACTATGGCTACACCTTC. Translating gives CASSRTGDYGYTF.

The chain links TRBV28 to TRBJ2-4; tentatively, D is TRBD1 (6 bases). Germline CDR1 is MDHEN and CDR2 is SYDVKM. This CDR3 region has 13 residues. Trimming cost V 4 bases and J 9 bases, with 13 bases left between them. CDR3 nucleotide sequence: TGTGCCAGCAGTTCTACCCCAGGGGCCATTCAGTACTTC. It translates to CASSSTPGAIQYF. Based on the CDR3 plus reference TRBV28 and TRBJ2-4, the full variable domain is DVKVTQSSRYLVKRTGEKVFLECVQDMDHENMFWYRQDPGLGLRLIYFSYDVKMKEKGDIPEGYSVSREKKERFSLILESASTNQTSMYLCASSSTPGAIQYFGAGTRLSVL.

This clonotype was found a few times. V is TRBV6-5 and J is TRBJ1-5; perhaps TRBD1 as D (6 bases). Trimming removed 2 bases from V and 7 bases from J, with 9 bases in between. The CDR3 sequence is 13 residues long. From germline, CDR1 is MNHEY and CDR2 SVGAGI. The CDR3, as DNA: TGTGCCAGCAGTTACGCACAGGGCCAGCCCCAGCATTTT. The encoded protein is CASSYAQGQPQHF.

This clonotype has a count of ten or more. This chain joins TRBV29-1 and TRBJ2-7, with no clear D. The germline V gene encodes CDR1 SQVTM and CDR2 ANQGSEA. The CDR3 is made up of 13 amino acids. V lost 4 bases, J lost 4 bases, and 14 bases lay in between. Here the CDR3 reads CSVGTPLSYEQYV. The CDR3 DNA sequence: TGCAGCGTTGGGACCCCTTTGAGTTACGAGCAGTACGTC.

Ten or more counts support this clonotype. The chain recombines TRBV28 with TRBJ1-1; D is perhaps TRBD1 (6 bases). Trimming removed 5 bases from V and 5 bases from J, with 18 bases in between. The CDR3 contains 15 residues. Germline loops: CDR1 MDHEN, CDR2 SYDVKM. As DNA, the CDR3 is TGTGCCAGCAGTACGGGAGGGGGAGGAGGGACTGAAGCTTTCTTT. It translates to CASSTGGGGGTEAFF. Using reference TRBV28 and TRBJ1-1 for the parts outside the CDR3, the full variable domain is DVKVTQSSRYLVKRTGEKVFLECVQDMDHENMFWYRQDPGLGLRLIYFSYDVKMKEKGDIPEGYSVSREKKERFSLILESASTNQTSMYLCASSTGGGGGTEAFFGQGTRLTVV.

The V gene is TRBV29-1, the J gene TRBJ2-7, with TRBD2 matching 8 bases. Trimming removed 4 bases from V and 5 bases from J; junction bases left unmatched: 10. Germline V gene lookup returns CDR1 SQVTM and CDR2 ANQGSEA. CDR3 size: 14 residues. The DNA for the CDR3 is TGCAGCGTTGTCCCCAGCGGGAGATGGGACGAGCAGTACTTC. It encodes CSVVPSGRWDEQYF.

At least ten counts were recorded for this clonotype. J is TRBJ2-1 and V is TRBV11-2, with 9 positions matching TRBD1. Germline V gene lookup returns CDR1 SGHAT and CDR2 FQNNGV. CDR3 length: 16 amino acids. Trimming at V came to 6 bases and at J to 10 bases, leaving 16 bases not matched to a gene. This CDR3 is CASSYTGGGFGEEQFF. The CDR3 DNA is TGTGCCAGCAGTTATACAGGGGGCGGGTTTGGTGAAGAGCAGTTCTTC.

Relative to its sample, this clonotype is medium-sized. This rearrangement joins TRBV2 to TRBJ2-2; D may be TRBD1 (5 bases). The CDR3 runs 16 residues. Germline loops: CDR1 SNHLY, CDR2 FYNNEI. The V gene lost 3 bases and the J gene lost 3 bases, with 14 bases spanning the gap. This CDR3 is CASSDAGLSDTGELFF. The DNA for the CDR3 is TGTGCCAGCAGTGACGCAGGGTTATCCGACACCGGGGAGCTGTTTTTT.

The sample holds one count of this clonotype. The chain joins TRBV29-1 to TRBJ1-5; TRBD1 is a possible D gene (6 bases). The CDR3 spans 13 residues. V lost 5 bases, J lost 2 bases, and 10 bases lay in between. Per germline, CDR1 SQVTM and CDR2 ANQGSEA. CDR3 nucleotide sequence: TGCAGCGTTAGGGGGACGGGCAATCAGCCCCAGCATTTT. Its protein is CSVRGTGNQPQHF.

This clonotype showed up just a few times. The chain's CDR3 is CASSLMGASNEKLFF. Here the CDR3 DNA reads TGTGCCAGCAGTTTGATGGGGGCATCTAATGAAAAACTGTTTTTT. J is TRBJ1-4 and V is TRBV28; tentative D call: TRBD1 (6 bases). The CDR3 sequence is 15 residues long. The germline V and J ends were trimmed by 3 bases and 3 bases, with 11 bases remaining between them. Germline V gene lookup returns CDR1 MDHEN and CDR2 SYDVKM.

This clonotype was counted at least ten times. CDR3 sequence (DNA): TGTGCCAGCAGCTTAGATCGGAAGCGGATGCTTAAGGGGGCCAACGTCCTGACTTTC. Protein sequence: CASSLDRKRMLKGANVLTF. The genes are TRBV7-6 and TRBJ2-6, with D possibly TRBD2 on 5 matching bases. V was shortened by 1 base and J by 4 bases, with 20 bases between the two germline ends. The CDR3 consists of 19 residues. The germline V gene has CDR1 SGHVS and CDR2 FNYEAQ.

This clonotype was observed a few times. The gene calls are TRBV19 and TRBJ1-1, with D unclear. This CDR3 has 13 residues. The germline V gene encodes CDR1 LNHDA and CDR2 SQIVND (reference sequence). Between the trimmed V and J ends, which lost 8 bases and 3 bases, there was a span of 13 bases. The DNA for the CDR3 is TGTGCCAGTGGAAATAAAGGAGACACTGAAGCTTTCTTT. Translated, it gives CASGNKGDTEAFF.

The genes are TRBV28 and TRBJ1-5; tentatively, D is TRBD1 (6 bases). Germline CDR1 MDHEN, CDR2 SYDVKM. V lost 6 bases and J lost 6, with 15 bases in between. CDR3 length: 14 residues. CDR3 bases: TGTGCCAGCAGGGCCTCCAGGGGTAGTCAGCCCCAGCATTTT. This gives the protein CASRASRGSQPQHF.

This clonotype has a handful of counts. This CDR3 is CASSRRPQFF. For the CDR3, the DNA is TGTGCCAGCAGCCGCCGACCGCAGTTCTTC. This sequence joins TRBV28 and TRBJ2-1; D remains ambiguous. This CDR3 region has 10 residues. Germline CDR1 MDHEN, CDR2 SYDVKM. Between the trimmed V and J ends, which lost 6 bases and 12 bases, there was a span of 9 bases.

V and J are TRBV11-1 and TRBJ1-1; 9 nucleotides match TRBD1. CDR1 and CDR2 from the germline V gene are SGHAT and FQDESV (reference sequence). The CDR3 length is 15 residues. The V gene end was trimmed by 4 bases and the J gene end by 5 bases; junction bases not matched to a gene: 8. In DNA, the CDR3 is TGTGCCAGCAGCTCCGGACAGGGGACGGTTACTGAAGCTTTCTTT. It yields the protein CASSSGQGTVTEAFF. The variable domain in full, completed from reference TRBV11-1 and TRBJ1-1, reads EAEVAQSPRYKITEKSQAVAFWCDPISGHATLYWYRQILGQGPELLVQFQDESVVDDSQLPKDRFSAERLKGVDSTLKIQPAELGDSAMYLCASSSGQGTVTEAFFGQGTRLTVV.

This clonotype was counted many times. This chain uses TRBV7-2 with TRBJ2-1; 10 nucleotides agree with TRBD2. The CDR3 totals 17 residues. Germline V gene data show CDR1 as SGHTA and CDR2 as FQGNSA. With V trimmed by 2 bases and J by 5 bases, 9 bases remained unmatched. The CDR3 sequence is CASSLRAGGPLDNEQFF. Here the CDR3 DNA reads TGTGCCAGCAGCTTACGAGCGGGAGGGCCCTTGGACAATGAGCAGTTCTTC.